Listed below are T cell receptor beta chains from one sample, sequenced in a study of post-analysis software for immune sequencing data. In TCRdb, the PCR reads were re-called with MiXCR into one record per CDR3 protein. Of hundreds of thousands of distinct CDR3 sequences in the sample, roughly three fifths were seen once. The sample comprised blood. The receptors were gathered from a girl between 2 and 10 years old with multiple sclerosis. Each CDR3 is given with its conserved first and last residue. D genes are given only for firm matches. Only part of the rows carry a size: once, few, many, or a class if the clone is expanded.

CDR3aa: CASSGQAGWTDTQYF
CDR3nt: TGTGCCAGCAGCGGCCAAGCGGGGTGGACAGATACGCAGTATTTT
abundance: few
v_gene: TRBV7-2
d_gene: TRBD2
j_gene: TRBJ2-3

CDR3aa: CSARGTTQETQYF
CDR3nt: TGCAGTGCTAGAGGGACTACACAAGAGACCCAGTACTTC
abundance: few
v_gene: TRBV20-1
d_gene: -
j_gene: TRBJ2-5

CDR3aa: CSAWDGYEQYF
CDR3nt: TGCAGTGCATGGGACGGCTACGAGCAGTACTTC
abundance: -
v_gene: TRBV20-1
d_gene: -
j_gene: TRBJ2-7

CDR3aa: CASSQGRDRATYEQYF
CDR3nt: TGCGCCAGCAGCCAGGGTCGGGACAGGGCAACCTACGAGCAGTACTTC
abundance: -
v_gene: TRBV5-1
d_gene: TRBD1
j_gene: TRBJ2-7

CDR3aa: CASSRSTGMDGYTF
CDR3nt: TGTGCCAGCAGCCGCTCCACAGGGATGGATGGCTACACCTTC
abundance: once
v_gene: TRBV4-2
d_gene: -
j_gene: TRBJ1-2

CDR3aa: CASSRGGSDEQFF
CDR3nt: TGTGCCAGCTCAAGAGGAGGTAGCGATGAGCAGTTCTTC
abundance: -
v_gene: TRBV18
d_gene: -
j_gene: TRBJ2-1

CDR3aa: CSASRQAGGEKLFF
CDR3nt: TGCAGTGCTAGCCGACAGGCAGGCGGTGAAAAACTGTTTTTT
abundance: few
v_gene: TRBV20-1
d_gene: -
j_gene: TRBJ1-4

CDR3aa: CASSWGQGNLEQYF
CDR3nt: TGTGCCAGCAGCTGGGGACAGGGAAATCTCGAGCAGTACTTC
abundance: -
v_gene: TRBV13
d_gene: TRBD1
j_gene: TRBJ2-7

CDR3aa: CASSYQRDWNEQFF
CDR3nt: TGTGCCAGCAGTTACCAGCGGGACTGGAATGAGCAGTTCTTC
abundance: -
v_gene: TRBV6-6
d_gene: TRBD2
j_gene: TRBJ2-1

CDR3aa: CASSLMADQPQHF
CDR3nt: TGCGCCAGCAGCTTGATGGCGGATCAGCCCCAGCATTTT
abundance: -
v_gene: TRBV5-1
d_gene: -
j_gene: TRBJ1-5

CDR3aa: CSVELQGLGEQYF
CDR3nt: TGCAGCGTTGAATTGCAGGGGTTGGGGGAGCAGTACTTC
abundance: -
v_gene: TRBV29-1
d_gene: -
j_gene: TRBJ2-5

CDR3aa: CASGRGNEKLFF
CDR3nt: TGTGCCAGCGGGCGCGGTAATGAAAAACTGTTTTTT
abundance: few
v_gene: TRBV9
d_gene: -
j_gene: TRBJ1-4

CDR3aa: CATSDLGTDYNEQFF
CDR3nt: TGTGCCACCAGTGATTTAGGTACCGATTACAATGAGCAGTTCTTC
abundance: -
v_gene: TRBV24-1
d_gene: -
j_gene: TRBJ2-1

CDR3aa: CSARDRQGGEKLFF
CDR3nt: TGCAGTGCTAGAGATAGACAGGGGGGTGAAAAACTGTTTTTT
abundance: -
v_gene: TRBV20-1
d_gene: TRBD1
j_gene: TRBJ1-4

CDR3aa: CASTAPDSGANVLTF
CDR3nt: TGTGCCAGCACCGCCCCGGACTCTGGGGCCAACGTCCTGACTTTC
abundance: -
v_gene: TRBV13
d_gene: -
j_gene: TRBJ2-6

CDR3aa: CAIKARTSADEQYF
CDR3nt: TGTGCCATCAAGGCCAGGACTAGCGCCGACGAGCAGTACTTC
abundance: -
v_gene: TRBV10-3
d_gene: TRBD2
j_gene: TRBJ2-7

CDR3aa: CASSQERRRDLQFF
CDR3nt: TGCGCCAGCAGCCAAGAAAGGCGGCGAGACCTTCAGTTCTTC
abundance: once
v_gene: TRBV4-1
d_gene: -
j_gene: TRBJ2-1

CDR3aa: CSVDGGGTTDTQYF
CDR3nt: TGCAGCGTTGACGGCGGGGGGACAACAGATACGCAGTATTTT
abundance: few
v_gene: TRBV29-1
d_gene: TRBD2
j_gene: TRBJ2-3

CDR3aa: CASSLVVADQYF
CDR3nt: TGTGCCAGCAGCTTAGTCGTAGCGGACCAGTACTTC
abundance: -
v_gene: TRBV7-9
d_gene: -
j_gene: TRBJ2-7

CDR3aa: CASSEEEREISYEQYF
CDR3nt: TGTGCCAGCAGTGAGGAGGAGCGGGAGATTTCCTACGAGCAGTACTTC
abundance: -
v_gene: TRBV6-1
d_gene: TRBD2
j_gene: TRBJ2-7

CDR3aa: CASSQDPLGQEAFF
CDR3nt: TGCGCCAGCAGCCAAGACCCCCTAGGGCAGGAAGCTTTCTTT
abundance: -
v_gene: TRBV4-3
d_gene: -
j_gene: TRBJ1-1

CDR3aa: CATRKGSSSTDTQYF
CDR3nt: TGTGCCACCAGGAAAGGGTCTTCTAGCACAGATACGCAGTATTTT
abundance: -
v_gene: TRBV24-1
d_gene: -
j_gene: TRBJ2-3

CDR3aa: CASKSAAGSTDTQYF
CDR3nt: TGTGCCAGCAAATCGGCGGCAGGAAGCACAGATACGCAGTATTTT
abundance: -
v_gene: TRBV7-9
d_gene: -
j_gene: TRBJ2-3

CDR3aa: CASSHYRGIPLYPTGELFF
CDR3nt: TGCGCCAGCAGTCACTACAGGGGAATCCCTCTATATCCGACCGGGGAGCTGTTTTTT
abundance: -
v_gene: TRBV4-3
d_gene: TRBD1
j_gene: TRBJ2-2

CDR3aa: CSVDSAGAYNEQFF
CDR3nt: TGCAGCGTTGATTCCGCGGGGGCCTACAATGAGCAGTTCTTC
abundance: -
v_gene: TRBV29-1
d_gene: TRBD2
j_gene: TRBJ2-1

CDR3aa: CASSSGLPETQYF
CDR3nt: TGTGCCAGCAGTTCCGGACTCCCGGAGACCCAGTACTTC
abundance: -
v_gene: TRBV12-3/TRBV12-4
d_gene: -
j_gene: TRBJ2-5

CDR3aa: CASSLRTGDEQYF
CDR3nt: TGTGCCAGCAGCCTCCGGACAGGTGACGAGCAGTACTTC
abundance: -
v_gene: TRBV13
d_gene: TRBD1
j_gene: TRBJ2-7

CDR3aa: CASSQSGLGPREQYF
CDR3nt: TGTGCCAGCAGCCAATCGGGACTAGGGCCTCGGGAGCAGTACTTC
abundance: -
v_gene: TRBV4-2
d_gene: TRBD2
j_gene: TRBJ2-7

CDR3aa: CASSLDGGTGAETQYF
CDR3nt: TGTGCCAGCAGCTTAGATGGGGGAACGGGGGCGGAGACCCAGTACTTC
abundance: -
v_gene: TRBV11-2
d_gene: -
j_gene: TRBJ2-5

CDR3aa: CASSPSQGYTDTQYF
CDR3nt: TGTGCCAGCAGCCCATCACAGGGTTACACAGATACGCAGTATTTT
abundance: -
v_gene: TRBV7-9
d_gene: -
j_gene: TRBJ2-3

CDR3aa: CASRNPGQGTAFF
CDR3nt: TGTGCCAGCAGAAACCCGGGACAGGGAACAGCTTTCTTT
abundance: -
v_gene: TRBV12-3/TRBV12-4
d_gene: TRBD1
j_gene: TRBJ1-1

CDR3aa: CASNSLTGGGEAFF
CDR3nt: TGCGCCAGCAACAGCCTGACAGGGGGCGGTGAAGCTTTCTTT
abundance: -
v_gene: TRBV5-1
d_gene: TRBD1
j_gene: TRBJ1-1

CDR3aa: CASSYSSGVTQYF
CDR3nt: TGTGCCAGCAGTTACTCGAGTGGGGTTACCCAGTACTTC
abundance: -
v_gene: TRBV6-5
d_gene: -
j_gene: TRBJ2-5

CDR3aa: CASTAGGIQPQHF
CDR3nt: TGTGCCAGCACCGCCGGGGGTATTCAGCCCCAGCATTTT
abundance: -
v_gene: TRBV6-5
d_gene: -
j_gene: TRBJ1-5

CDR3aa: CASSGLAPDTQYF
CDR3nt: TGTGCCAGTTCAGGTCTAGCCCCAGATACGCAGTATTTT
abundance: once
v_gene: TRBV19
d_gene: -
j_gene: TRBJ2-3

CDR3aa: CASSQVGTGGLGEQFF
CDR3nt: TGTGCCAGCAGCCAAGTGGGGACAGGGGGTTTGGGTGAGCAGTTCTTC
abundance: -
v_gene: TRBV4-2
d_gene: TRBD1
j_gene: TRBJ2-1

CDR3aa: CSVEVTYEQYF
CDR3nt: TGCAGCGTTGAAGTAACCTACGAGCAGTACTTC
abundance: -
v_gene: TRBV29-1
d_gene: -
j_gene: TRBJ2-7

CDR3aa: CASGTYEGPLSSYEQYF
CDR3nt: TGTGCCAGCGGTACCTACGAGGGGCCATTGAGCTCCTACGAGCAGTACTTC
abundance: few
v_gene: TRBV11-2
d_gene: -
j_gene: TRBJ2-7

CDR3aa: CASSQTTNRGDYGYTF
CDR3nt: TGTGCCAGCAGCCAAACGACGAACAGGGGAGACTATGGCTACACCTTC
abundance: few
v_gene: TRBV28
d_gene: TRBD1
j_gene: TRBJ1-2

CDR3aa: CASKLFRDSVYNEQFF
CDR3nt: TGTGCCAGCAAACTATTCCGGGACAGCGTATACAATGAGCAGTTCTTC
abundance: -
v_gene: TRBV27
d_gene: TRBD1
j_gene: TRBJ2-1

CDR3aa: CASSWIAGGTDTQYF
CDR3nt: TGTGCCAGCAGTTGGATAGCGGGGGGGACTGATACGCAGTATTTT
abundance: -
v_gene: TRBV2
d_gene: TRBD2
j_gene: TRBJ2-3

CDR3aa: CSVELWLVNNEQFF
CDR3nt: TGCAGCGTTGAACTGTGGCTAGTCAACAATGAGCAGTTCTTC
abundance: -
v_gene: TRBV29-1
d_gene: -
j_gene: TRBJ2-1

CDR3aa: CASSFPRGYSYNEQFF
CDR3nt: TGTGCCAGCAGCTTCCCTCGGGGATACTCCTACAATGAGCAGTTCTTC
abundance: -
v_gene: TRBV7-2
d_gene: -
j_gene: TRBJ2-1

CDR3aa: CAISPPRTANYGYTF
CDR3nt: TGTGCCATCTCTCCCCCCCGGACGGCGAACTATGGCTACACCTTC
abundance: -
v_gene: TRBV10-3
d_gene: -
j_gene: TRBJ1-2

CDR3aa: CASSLTGKDADTQYF
CDR3nt: TGTGCCAGCAGTCTTACAGGGAAGGACGCAGATACGCAGTATTTT
abundance: few
v_gene: TRBV12-3/TRBV12-4
d_gene: -
j_gene: TRBJ2-3

CDR3aa: CASIRIDRGETQYF
CDR3nt: TGTGCCAGCATCCGAATAGACAGGGGTGAGACCCAGTACTTC
abundance: -
v_gene: TRBV6-1
d_gene: TRBD1
j_gene: TRBJ2-5

CDR3aa: CASGEATRADTQYF
CDR3nt: TGCGCCAGCGGGGAGGCCACTCGAGCAGATACGCAGTATTTT
abundance: few
v_gene: TRBV5-1
d_gene: -
j_gene: TRBJ2-3

CDR3aa: CASSPATGELFF
CDR3nt: TGTGCCAGCAGCCCTGCGACCGGGGAGCTGTTTTTT
abundance: -
v_gene: TRBV7-9
d_gene: -
j_gene: TRBJ2-2

CDR3aa: CASTRGANYGYTF
CDR3nt: TGTGCCAGCACAAGGGGGGCTAACTATGGCTACACCTTC
abundance: -
v_gene: TRBV6-2/TRBV6-3
d_gene: -
j_gene: TRBJ1-2

CDR3aa: CAISVRDRGDEQFF
CDR3nt: TGTGCCATCAGCGTCCGGGACAGGGGGGATGAGCAGTTCTTC
abundance: few
v_gene: TRBV10-3
d_gene: TRBD1
j_gene: TRBJ2-1

CDR3aa: CATSDLYSPRDTQSYERYF
CDR3nt: TGTGCCACCAGTGATTTGTACAGCCCCCGGGACACCCAATCCTACGAGCGGTACTTC
abundance: -
v_gene: TRBV24-1
d_gene: -
j_gene: TRBJ2-7

CDR3aa: CSARVLSTDTQYF
CDR3nt: TGCAGTGCTAGAGTGTTAAGCACAGATACGCAGTATTTT
abundance: -
v_gene: TRBV20-1
d_gene: -
j_gene: TRBJ2-3

CDR3aa: CSVETTSATYNEQFF
CDR3nt: TGCAGCGTTGAAACGACTAGCGCGACCTACAATGAGCAGTTCTTC
abundance: -
v_gene: TRBV29-1
d_gene: TRBD2
j_gene: TRBJ2-1